These 15 T cell receptor beta chains originate from one sample sequenced in a study of identical twins. TCRdb analysed the 5' RACE reads with MiXCR anew, one entry per CDR3 protein. Among 200,000 to 250,000 distinct CDR3 sequences listed, 5.5% to 7.5% were seen once. These data also formed part of another study, on T cells expressing NK-cell markers.

Material for sequencing was CD8+ T cells sorted from blood. Receptors originate from a woman younger than 35 in good health.

In its sample, this clonotype was seen a few times. The J gene is TRBJ1-1, the V gene TRBV20-1; weak D call: TRBD1 (6 bases). This CDR3 region has 13 residues. Per germline, CDR1 DFQATT and CDR2 SNEGSKA (reference sequence). Trimming took off 2 bases at V and 4 bases at J, with 11 bases between the two ends. This CDR3 is CSARTDRSTEAFF. CDR3 DNA sequence: TGCAGTGCTAGAACCGACAGGAGCACTGAAGCTTTCTTT.

V usage is TRBV30 and J usage is TRBJ1-4, with a tentative D call TRBD1 (5 bases). The CDR3 sequence is 12 residues long. From germline, CDR1 is GTSNPN and CDR2 SVGIG (reference sequence). The CDR3, as DNA: TGTGCGTGGGGGTCGATAGGGGTAGGGCTGTTTTTT. Translation gives CAWGSIGVGLFF.

This clonotype occurred a few times. The chain couples TRBV3-1 to TRBJ1-1; a weak D match, TRBD1 (5 bases). The CDR3 runs 17 residues. V was pared by 4 bases and J by 1 base, with 19 bases between. Germline V CDR1 and CDR2: LGHDT, YNNKEL (reference sequence). CDR3 sequence: CASSPRVGNSGNTEAFF. DNA of the CDR3: TGTGCCAGCAGCCCCAGGGTAGGGAATAGTGGGAACACTGAAGCTTTCTTT.

The genes are TRBV5-6 and TRBJ1-3; the D gene is possibly TRBD1 (5 bases). Trimming stripped 5 bases from V and 0 bases from J, with 9 bases between. Germline V gene sequence: CDR1 SGHDT, CDR2 YYEEEE. CDR3 length: 14 residues. CDR3 DNA: TGTGCCAGCAGGGAGGGGTTCTCTGGAAACACCATATATTTT. This translates into CASREGFSGNTIYF.

The sample holds many counts of this clonotype. V usage is TRBV27 and J usage is TRBJ2-5; D remains unclear. Trimming took 3 bases from V and 3 from J, leaving 8 bases between them. CDR3 length: 13 amino acids. CDR1 is MNHEY, CDR2 SMNVEV, per germline (reference sequence). DNA for the CDR3: TGTGCCAGCAGTTTTCTCCGTAAAGAGACCCAGTACTTC. The encoded protein is CASSFLRKETQYF.

This clonotype was found a few times. The rearrangement joins TRBV10-2 to TRBJ2-5, with a possible D match to TRBD1 (5 bases). The CDR3 covers 14 residues. V shed 6 bases and J shed 3 bases, with 14 bases lying between them. CDR1 and CDR2 from the germline V gene are WSHSY and SAAADI. CDR3: CASRRQISEETQYF. DNA of the CDR3: TGCGCCAGCAGGAGACAGATTAGTGAAGAGACCCAGTACTTC.

This clonotype was seen only a few times. The V and J genes are TRBV11-2 and TRBJ2-7; D may correspond to TRBD1 or TRBD2 (5 bases each). Trimming removed 2 bases at V and 5 bases at J, with 13 bases between. Germline V CDR1 and CDR2: SGHAT, FQNNGV. This CDR3 spans 14 amino acids. The CDR3 sequence is CASSLRVMGDEQYF. DNA of the CDR3: TGTGCCAGCAGCTTACGGGTCATGGGGGACGAGCAGTACTTC.

The sample holds many counts of this clonotype. The gene calls are TRBV6-5 and TRBJ2-1; no firm D call. Germline CDR1 is MNHEY and CDR2 is SVGAGI. V lost 1 base, J lost 7 bases, and 2 bases lay in between. The CDR3 contains 11 residues. The CDR3 DNA sequence: TGTGCCAGCAGTTACTGGAATGAGCAGTTCTTC. Translated, it gives CASSYWNEQFF.

In its sample, this clonotype was seen a few times. V gene TRBV13 combines with J gene TRBJ2-5; either TRBD1 or TRBD2 may fit D (5 bases each). Trimming left V 5 bases short and J 5 bases short, with 15 bases between. The CDR3 contains 14 residues. Per germline, CDR1 PRHDT and CDR2 FYEKMQ (reference sequence). CDR3 nucleotides: TGTGCCAGCAGCCAATGGGGGTCTCAGGAGACCCAGTACTTC. Protein product: CASSQWGSQETQYF.

This clonotype has more than one count but fewer than ten. The chain couples TRBV7-6 to TRBJ1-1; possible D gene TRBD1, 6 bases. The V gene lost 1 base and the J gene lost 1 base, with 16 bases spanning the gap. The CDR3 contains 17 residues. CDR1 SGHVS and CDR2 FNYEAQ come from the germline V gene. The CDR3 region is CASSLGLAGTPNTEAFF. The CDR3 nucleotides read TGTGCCAGCAGCTTAGGACTAGCCGGGACACCGAACACTGAAGCTTTCTTT.

The sample holds a few counts of this clonotype. V gene TRBV6-1 combines with J gene TRBJ1-4, with 7 nucleotides matching TRBD1. This CDR3 comprises 15 residues. The junction had 13 bases not matched to a gene; V was cut back by 7 bases and J by 8 bases. Per germline, CDR1 MNHNS and CDR2 SASEGT. CDR3 DNA sequence: TGTGCCAGCACCCCGACAGGGATGGATGGCGAAAAACTGTTTTTT. Translation gives CASTPTGMDGEKLFF.

This clonotype occurred a few times. This chain joins TRBV25-1 and TRBJ1-2; 7 bases line up with TRBD1. The CDR3 sequence is 17 residues long. Germline trimming cut 1 base from V and 4 bases from J; bases unmatched to any gene: 12. Per germline, CDR1 MGHDK and CDR2 SYGVNS. The CDR3 spells CASSEFGPTGQPYGYTF. In DNA, the CDR3 is TGTGCCAGCAGTGAATTCGGGCCGACGGGACAGCCCTATGGCTACACCTTC.

The table lists this clonotype with a few counts. The V gene is TRBV27, the J gene TRBJ1-1, with a tentative D call TRBD1 (5 bases). This CDR3 is built from 15 residues. The V end was cut by 5 bases, the J end by 0 bases, with 13 bases between. Per the germline V gene, CDR1 is MNHEY and CDR2 is SMNVEV (reference sequence). The CDR3 sequence is CASSVYRDLNTEAFF. For the CDR3, the DNA is TGTGCCAGCAGTGTATACCGGGACCTGAACACTGAAGCTTTCTTT.

The chain is built from TRBV6-1 and TRBJ2-7, with 10 bases fitting TRBD1. J gave up 1 base and V 6 bases, and 12 bases lay outside the gene matches. CDR3 length: 17 amino acids. From germline, CDR1 is MNHNS and CDR2 SASEGT. The DNA of the CDR3 is TGTGCCAGCAGGATGGCTACCTGGGACAGGGGTTCCTACGAGCAGTACTTC. It is translated as CASRMATWDRGSYEQYF.

The table lists this clonotype with many counts. V gene TRBV5-1 combines with J gene TRBJ2-1, with D possibly TRBD1 on 5 matching bases. The V end lost 6 bases, the J end lost 8 bases, and 15 bases lay between the germline ends. CDR1 and CDR2 (germline): SGHRS, YFSETQ. The CDR3 extends over 13 amino acids. The CDR3 is CASNRIPKDEQFF. CDR3 in DNA: TGCGCCAGCAACAGGATACCGAAGGATGAGCAGTTCTTC.